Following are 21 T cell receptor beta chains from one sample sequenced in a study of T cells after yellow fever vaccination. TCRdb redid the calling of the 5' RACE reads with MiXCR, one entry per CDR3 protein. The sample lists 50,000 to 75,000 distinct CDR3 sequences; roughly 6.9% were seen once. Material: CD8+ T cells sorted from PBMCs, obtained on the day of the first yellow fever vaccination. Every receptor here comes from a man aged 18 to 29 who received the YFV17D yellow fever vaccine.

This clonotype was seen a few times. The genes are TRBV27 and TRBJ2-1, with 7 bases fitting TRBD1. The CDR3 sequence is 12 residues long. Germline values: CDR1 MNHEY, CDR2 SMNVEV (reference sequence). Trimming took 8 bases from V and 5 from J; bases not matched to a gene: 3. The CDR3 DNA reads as TGTGCCAGCGGGACAGATAACAATGAGCAGTTCTTC. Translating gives CASGTDNNEQFF.

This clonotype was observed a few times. CDR3 nucleotides: TGTGCCAGCAGCTTGGGGACAGTCAATCAGCCCCAGCATTTT. Protein sequence: CASSLGTVNQPQHF. The chain recombines TRBV5-6 with TRBJ1-5, with a weak D call TRBD1 (6 bases). This CDR3 comprises 14 residues. V was trimmed by 0 bases and J by 3 bases, leaving 7 bases between them. Germline values: CDR1 SGHDT, CDR2 YYEEEE.

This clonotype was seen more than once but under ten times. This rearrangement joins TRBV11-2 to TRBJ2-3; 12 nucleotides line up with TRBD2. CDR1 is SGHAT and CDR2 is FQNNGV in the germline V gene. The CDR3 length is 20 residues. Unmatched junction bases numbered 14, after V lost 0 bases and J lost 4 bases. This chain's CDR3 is CASSLDLWSLAGGQSDTQYF. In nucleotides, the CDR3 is TGTGCCAGCAGCTTAGATCTCTGGTCGCTAGCGGGGGGGCAGTCAGATACGCAGTATTTT.

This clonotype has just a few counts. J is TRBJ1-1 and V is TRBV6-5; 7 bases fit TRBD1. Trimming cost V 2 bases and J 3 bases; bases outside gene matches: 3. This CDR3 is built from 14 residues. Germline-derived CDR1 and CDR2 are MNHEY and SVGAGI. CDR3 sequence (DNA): TGTGCCAGCAGTTACGAGGGGGCGGACACTGAAGCTTTCTTT. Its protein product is CASSYEGADTEAFF.

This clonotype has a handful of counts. CDR3 DNA sequence: TGTGCCAGCCTGGGTCTCAGGGCGGCGAACACTGAAGCTTTCTTT. It is translated as CASLGLRAANTEAFF. This sequence joins TRBV19 and TRBJ1-1, with a weak D call TRBD1 (5 bases). The CDR3 is made up of 15 amino acids. CDR1 LNHDA and CDR2 SQIVND come from the germline V gene (reference sequence). V lost 9 bases and J lost 1, with 18 bases in between.

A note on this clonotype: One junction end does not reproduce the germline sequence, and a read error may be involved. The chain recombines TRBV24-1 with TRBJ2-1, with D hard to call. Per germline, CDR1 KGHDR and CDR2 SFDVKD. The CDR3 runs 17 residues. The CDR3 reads CATSEDVASESSNEQFF. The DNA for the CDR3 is TGTGCCACCAGTGAAGACGTGGCTAGTGAATCCTCCAATGAGCAGTTCTTC.

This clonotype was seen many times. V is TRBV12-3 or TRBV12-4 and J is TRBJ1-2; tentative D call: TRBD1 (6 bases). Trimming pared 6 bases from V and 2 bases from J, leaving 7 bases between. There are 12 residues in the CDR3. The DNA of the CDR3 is TGTGCCAGCAGGGACAGAAACTATGGCTACACCTTC. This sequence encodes CASRDRNYGYTF.

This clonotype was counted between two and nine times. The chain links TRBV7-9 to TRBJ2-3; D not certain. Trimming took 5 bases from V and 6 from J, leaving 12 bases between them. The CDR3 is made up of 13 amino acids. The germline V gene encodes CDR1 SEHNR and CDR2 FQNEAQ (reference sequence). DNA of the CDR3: TGTGCCAGCAGCACCACGATGTTTGATACGCAGTATTTT. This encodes CASSTTMFDTQYF.

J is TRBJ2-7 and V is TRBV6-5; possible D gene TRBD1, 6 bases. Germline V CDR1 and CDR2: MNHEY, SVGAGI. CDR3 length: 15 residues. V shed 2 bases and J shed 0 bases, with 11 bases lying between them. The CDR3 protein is CASSYLEQGSYEQYF. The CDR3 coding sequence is TGTGCCAGCAGTTACCTAGAACAGGGCTCCTACGAGCAGTACTTC.

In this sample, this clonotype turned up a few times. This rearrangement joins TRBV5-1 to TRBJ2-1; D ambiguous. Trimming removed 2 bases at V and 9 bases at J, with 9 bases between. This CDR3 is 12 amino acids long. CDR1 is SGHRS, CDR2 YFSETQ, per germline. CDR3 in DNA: TGCGCCAGCAGCTTCTCCGGCCCTGAGCAGTTCTTC. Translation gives CASSFSGPEQFF.

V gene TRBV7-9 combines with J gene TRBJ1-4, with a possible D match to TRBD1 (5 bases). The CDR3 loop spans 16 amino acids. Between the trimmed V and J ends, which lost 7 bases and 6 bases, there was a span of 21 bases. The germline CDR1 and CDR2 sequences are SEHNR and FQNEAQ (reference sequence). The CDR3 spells CASTPTKGRPDEKLFF. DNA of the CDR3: TGTGCCAGCACCCCCACGAAGGGGCGCCCTGATGAAAAACTGTTTTTT.

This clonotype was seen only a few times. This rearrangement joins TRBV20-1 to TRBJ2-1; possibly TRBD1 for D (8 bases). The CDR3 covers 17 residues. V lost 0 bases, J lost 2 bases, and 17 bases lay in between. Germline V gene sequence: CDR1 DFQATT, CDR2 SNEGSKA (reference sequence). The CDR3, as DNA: TGCAGTGCTAGAGACGGTGAGCGGGGACAGGCCTACAATGAGCAGTTCTTC. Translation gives CSARDGERGQAYNEQFF.

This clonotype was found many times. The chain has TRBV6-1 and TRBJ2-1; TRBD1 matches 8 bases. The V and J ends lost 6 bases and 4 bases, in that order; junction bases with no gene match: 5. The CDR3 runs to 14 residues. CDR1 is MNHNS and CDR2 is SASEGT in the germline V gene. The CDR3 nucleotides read TGTGCCAGCAGAGGACAGGGATATTACAATGAGCAGTTCTTC. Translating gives CASRGQGYYNEQFF.

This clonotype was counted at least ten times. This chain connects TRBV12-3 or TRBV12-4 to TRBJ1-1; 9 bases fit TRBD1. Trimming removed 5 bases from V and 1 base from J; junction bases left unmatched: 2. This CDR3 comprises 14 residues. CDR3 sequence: CASSPDRGNTEAFF. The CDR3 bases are TGTGCCAGCAGTCCGGACAGGGGGAACACTGAAGCTTTCTTT.

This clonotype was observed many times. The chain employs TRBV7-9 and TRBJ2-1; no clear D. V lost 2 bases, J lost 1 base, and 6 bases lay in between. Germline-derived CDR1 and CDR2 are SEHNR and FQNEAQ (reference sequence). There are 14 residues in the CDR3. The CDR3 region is CASSLTESYNEQFF. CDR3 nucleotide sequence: TGTGCCAGCAGCTTAACTGAGTCCTACAATGAGCAGTTCTTC.

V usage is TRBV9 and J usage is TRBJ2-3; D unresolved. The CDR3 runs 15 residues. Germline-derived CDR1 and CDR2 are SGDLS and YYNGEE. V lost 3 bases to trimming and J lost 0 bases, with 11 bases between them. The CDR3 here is CASSAVDSSTDTQYF. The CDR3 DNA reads TGTGCCAGCAGCGCGGTCGACTCTAGCACAGATACGCAGTATTTT.

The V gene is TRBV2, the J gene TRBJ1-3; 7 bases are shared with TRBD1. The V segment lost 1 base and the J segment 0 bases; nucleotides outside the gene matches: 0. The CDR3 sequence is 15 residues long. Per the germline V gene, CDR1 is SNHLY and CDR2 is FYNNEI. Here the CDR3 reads CASSEDRGSGNTIYF. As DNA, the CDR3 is TGTGCCAGCAGTGAAGACAGGGGCTCTGGAAACACCATATATTTT.

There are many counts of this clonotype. The CDR3 is CASSQDYLGTEAFF. CDR3 in DNA: TGCGCCAGCAGCCAAGACTATTTAGGAACTGAAGCTTTCTTT. V and J are TRBV4-3 and TRBJ1-1; D is undetermined. Germline V CDR1 and CDR2: LGHNA, YSLEER. V lost 0 bases and J 5 bases, leaving 10 bases between the germline ends. This CDR3 contains 14 residues.

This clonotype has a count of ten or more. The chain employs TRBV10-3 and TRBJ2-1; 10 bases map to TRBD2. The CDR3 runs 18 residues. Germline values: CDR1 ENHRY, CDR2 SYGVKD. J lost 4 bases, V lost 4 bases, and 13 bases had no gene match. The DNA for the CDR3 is TGTGCCATCAGTGCATACAAGAAAACTAGCGGGGATTACAATGAGCAGTTCTTC. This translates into CAISAYKKTSGDYNEQFF.

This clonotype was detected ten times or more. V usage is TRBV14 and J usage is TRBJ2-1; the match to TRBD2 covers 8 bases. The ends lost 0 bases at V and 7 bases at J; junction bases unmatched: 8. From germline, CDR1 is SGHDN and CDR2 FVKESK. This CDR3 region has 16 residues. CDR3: CASSQEGRGGWNEQFF. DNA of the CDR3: TGTGCCAGCAGCCAAGAGGGTCGGGGGGGCTGGAATGAGCAGTTCTTC.

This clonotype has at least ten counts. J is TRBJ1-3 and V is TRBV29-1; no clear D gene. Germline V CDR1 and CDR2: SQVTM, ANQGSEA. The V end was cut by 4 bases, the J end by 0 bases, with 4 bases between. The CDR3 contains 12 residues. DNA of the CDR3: TGCAGCGTTGTAGACTCTGGAAACACCATATATTTT. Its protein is CSVVDSGNTIYF.